There are many counts of the clone carrying this T cell receptor (beta chain). Its matching antigen is unknown. This sample was taken from a study of neurological immune-mediated disorders. A 10-nucleotide random UMI tagged transcripts in template-switch 5'RACE cDNA synthesis. TCRdb re-derived calls from the 5' RACE reads in MiXCR, one entry per CDR3 protein. Altogether more than 50,000 distinct CDR3 sequences are present, 10% to 12% being singletons, with the ten largest covering about 2%. Notes on the study in general: The study found no CDR3 amino acid sequences shared by expanded clones across subjects, suggesting private repertoires in all groups.

The sample comprised PBMCs. This receptor was taken from a man aged 55 to 70 in good health.

DNA of the CDR3: TGCGCCAGCAGCGTACCAATACAGGGCGATGAGCAGTTCTTC. Protein sequence: CASSVPIQGDEQFF. The rearrangement joins TRBV5-1 to TRBJ2-1; D may be TRBD1 (6 bases). The CDR3 runs 14 residues. Germline loops: CDR1 SGHRS, CDR2 YFSETQ. V was trimmed by 4 bases and J by 8 bases, leaving 16 bases between them.